The clone carrying this TCR beta chain was seen once. This specimen belongs to a study of shared clonotypes between healthy human individuals. Assay used: immunoSEQ multiplex PCR; TCRdb lists only in-frame clones, some missing. The sample holds approximately 1,500,000 clones, around 98% seen once. This CDR3 contains 14 residues. V lost 7 bases, J lost 3 bases, and 13 bases lay in between. The germline V gene has CDR1 LNHDA and CDR2 SQIVND (reference sequence). Sequenced: naive CD4+ T cells sorted from blood. The sample's subset: CD45RA+ positively selected. The source is a man aged 30 to 39 in good health. The chain carries TRBV19 and TRBJ1-5; a weak D match, TRBD1 (6 bases). For the CDR3, the DNA is TGTGCCAGTATTTCCGGACAGTACAATCAGCCCCAGCATTTT. As protein: CASISGQYNQPQHF.